These T cell receptor beta chains were read from a single sample in a study of T cells after posttransplantation cyclophosphamide. This table comes from immunoSEQ multiplex PCR, and its TCRdb copy is limited to in-frame clones, with some not included. This sample carries 36,000 or so clones, none of them present only once. Sequenced sample: PBMCs. The receptor source for this set is a girl aged 10 to 17 in good health, CMV-negative, and a related stem cell transplant donor. Both conserved end residues are part of each CDR3. The order of the fields is V gene, J gene, clone size, D gene, CDR3 DNA, CDR3 protein. The D gene is left open where the match is weak. Some rows mark clone size as missing; the rest say once, few, many or name a class of expanded clone.

TRBV9	TRBJ2-5	-	-	TGTGCCAGCAGCGGTAGCGTCTCAGAGACCCAGTACTTC	CASSGSVSETQYF
TRBV11-2	TRBJ2-7	many	-	TGTGCCAGCAGCTCGAACAGGGCGTACGAGCAGTACTTC	CASSSNRAYEQYF
TRBV27	TRBJ2-2	many	-	TGTGCCAGCAGTTTCTACGGCGGGGAGCTGTTTTTT	CASSFYGGELFF
TRBV5-4	TRBJ2-7	many	TRBD1	TGTGCCAGCAGCTTAGGGGGACAGAGGGGCGAGCAGTACTTC	CASSLGGQRGEQYF
TRBV9	TRBJ2-5	many	-	TGTGCCAGCAGCCTAGTGGGGGCGGGAGAGACCCAGTACTTC	CASSLVGAGETQYF
TRBV4-3	TRBJ2-1	many	TRBD2	TGCGCCAGCAGCCAAGATCTGGGGACTAGCGGGACTTCGCCCTACAATGAGCAGTTCTTC	CASSQDLGTSGTSPYNEQFF
TRBV29-1	TRBJ2-1	few	TRBD1	TGCAGCATTACAGGGGGCTGGGACAATGAGCAGTTCTTC	CSITGGWDNEQFF
TRBV21-1	TRBJ2-7	many	-	TGTGCCAGCAGCAAAGGGAGGGCTAGGGCATACCGATACGAGCAGTACTTC	CASSKGRARAYRYEQYF
TRBV10-1	TRBJ2-1	many	-	TGCGCCACCGGGGGGCCCCTTCGCAATGAGCAGTTCTTC	CATGGPLRNEQFF
TRBV7-9	TRBJ2-2	few	-	TGTGCCAGCAGATTCCTCCAGGCCGGGGAGCTGTTTTTT	CASRFLQAGELFF
TRBV27	TRBJ2-1	few	TRBD1	TGTGCCAGCATCCCCTCAGGACAGGGGACCCTCGGTGCATACAATGAGCAGTTCTTC	CASIPSGQGTLGAYNEQFF
TRBV20-1	TRBJ1-2	many	TRBD1	TGCAGCCGCGATGACAGGGGTGGCTACACCTTC	CSRDDRGGYTF
TRBV19	TRBJ2-1	many	TRBD2	TGTGCCAGTAGTATAGATCGGGGGGATTCCTACAATGAGCAGTTCTTC	CASSIDRGDSYNEQFF
TRBV30	TRBJ1-1	many	TRBD1	TGTGCCTGGAGTGTAACAGGGGGCACTGAAGCTTTCTTT	CAWSVTGGTEAFF
TRBV15	TRBJ2-7	few	TRBD1	TGTGCCACCAGCAGGGACCCGGGACAGGGTATGTACGAGCAGTACTTC	CATSRDPGQGMYEQYF
TRBV29-1	TRBJ2-1	many	-	TGCAGCGTTGATTATGGGGCCAATGAGCAGTTCTTC	CSVDYGANEQFF
TRBV5-4	TRBJ2-5	few	TRBD1	TGTGCCAGCAGCACAGGACAGGGCCAAGAGACCCAGTACTTC	CASSTGQGQETQYF
TRBV4-1	TRBJ1-5	many	TRBD1	TGCGCCAGCAGCCCAAGATTCACAGGGGCCAATCAGCCCCAGCATTTT	CASSPRFTGANQPQHF
TRBV20-1	TRBJ1-2	many	-	TGCAGTGCTAGACAGGTCTTGGGCTACACCTTC	CSARQVLGYTF
TRBV5-8	TRBJ2-5	-	-	TGTGCCAGCAGCTTGGGGGTTAGCGGTAACCAAGAGACCCAGTACTTC	CASSLGVSGNQETQYF
TRBV28	TRBJ2-7	many	TRBD1	TGTGCCAGCAGTGGGACAGGGGTGGACTACGAGCAGTACTTC	CASSGTGVDYEQYF
TRBV18	TRBJ2-3	many	TRBD1	TGTGCCAGCTCACCGTCTGGGACAGTCCGCACAGATACGCAGTATTTT	CASSPSGTVRTDTQYF
TRBV7-8	TRBJ1-5	-	-	TGTGCCAGCAGCTCCGAAAGAGGGGGACGAGCCCAGCCCCAGCATTTT	CASSSERGGRAQPQHF
TRBV5-6	TRBJ1-1	many	-	TGTGCCAGCAGCTTGATTTTTTGGCACGATGACACTGAAGCTTTCTTT	CASSLIFWHDDTEAFF
TRBV19	TRBJ1-4	many	TRBD1	TGTGCCAGTAGCCCGAGGACAGGGATTAATGAAAAACTGTTTTTT	CASSPRTGINEKLFF
TRBV19	TRBJ1-5	many	-	TGTGCCAGTAGTATGCCACGAGATCAGCCCCAGCATTTT	CASSMPRDQPQHF
TRBV27	TRBJ1-1	few	-	TGTGCCAGCAGCGTACAGGGCAGTGACACTGAAGCTTTCTTT	CASSVQGSDTEAFF
TRBV30	TRBJ2-2	many	TRBD1	TGTGCCTGGAGAGACAGGGGGGCCGGGGAGCTGTTTTTT	CAWRDRGAGELFF
TRBV4-2	TRBJ1-3	many	-	TGTGCCAGCAGCCAAGCTCTCGGCGGATCATCTGGAAACACCATATATTTT	CASSQALGGSSGNTIYF
TRBV28	TRBJ1-5	few	TRBD1	TGTGCCAGCAGTTTTTGGCATTTAACCCCTGGGCGACAGGGGTCTGATCAGCCCCAGCATTTT	CASSFWHLTPGRQGSDQPQHF
TRBV29-1	TRBJ2-5	-	TRBD2	TGCAGCGGCGAAGCCCTAGCGGTTCAAGAGACCCAGTACTTC	CSGEALAVQETQYF
TRBV5-6	TRBJ2-3	few	-	TGTGCCAGCAGCTTCGTAGGGGGCGATGGGACTAGTAGAACAGATACGCAGTATTTT	CASSFVGGDGTSRTDTQYF
TRBV10-1	TRBJ1-5	many	TRBD1	TGCGCCAGCGGCGCCCTGAGAACAGGGGAGGTCATAGATAGCAATCAGCCCCAGCATTTT	CASGALRTGEVIDSNQPQHF
TRBV7-2	TRBJ2-7	few	TRBD2	TGTGCCAGCAGCCCGAGCGGGACTAGCGGGGGGGCCTACGAGCAGTACTTC	CASSPSGTSGGAYEQYF
TRBV2	TRBJ2-2	many	-	TGTGCCAGCAGTGAAAGGGGGTTCAACACCGGGGAGCTGTTTTTT	CASSERGFNTGELFF
TRBV6-5	TRBJ1-4	-	TRBD1	TGTGCCAGCAGACCGACAGGGCTTTATGAAAAACTGTTTTTT	CASRPTGLYEKLFF
TRBV28	TRBJ2-7	many	-	TGTGCCAGCAGTCTAGTCTCAGGGTGGTTCGCGGCAGGGCGGCAGACCAACCTCTACGAGCAGTACTTC	CASSLVSGWFAAGRQTNLYEQYF
TRBV5-6	TRBJ2-7	many	-	TGTGCCAGCAGCAACGGGGGTTCCTACGAGCAGTACTTC	CASSNGGSYEQYF
TRBV18	TRBJ2-2	many	-	TGTGCCAGCTCACCTAGGCAGGGAAACACCGGGGAGCTGTTTTTT	CASSPRQGNTGELFF
TRBV29-1	TRBJ2-2	few	TRBD2	TGCAGTCCAATGGGGGGGGGCGGGGAGCTGTTTTTT	CSPMGGGGELFF
TRBV7-8	TRBJ2-5	few	TRBD1	TGTGCCAGCAGCATCGGGACAGGGGTAGAGACCCAGTACTTC	CASSIGTGVETQYF
TRBV7-2	TRBJ1-4	many	-	TGTGCCAGCAGCTTTGGGTCAGGGGTGGAAAAACTGTTTTTT	CASSFGSGVEKLFF
TRBV7-3	TRBJ2-7	many	-	TGTGCCAGCAGCTCCGGGGTGGGATTACCCTACGAGCAGTACTTC	CASSSGVGLPYEQYF
TRBV30	TRBJ2-3	-	-	TGTGCCTGGAGTACAGGGACAGATACGCAGTATTTT	CAWSTGTDTQYF
TRBV5-1	TRBJ2-2	many	TRBD2	TGCGCCAGCGGATTAGCGGGAGGGCTCGCCGGGGAGCTGTTTTTT	CASGLAGGLAGELFF
TRBV19	TRBJ1-4	many	-	TGTGCCAGTAGTATGTGGGCGGGCGCAACTAATGAAAAACTGTTTTTT	CASSMWAGATNEKLFF
TRBV5-6	TRBJ1-2	-	-	TGTGCCAGCAGCCTTGATCCTAGGACAGCCTTAGACTATGGCTACACCTTC	CASSLDPRTALDYGYTF
TRBV5-6	TRBJ2-3	few	TRBD2	TGTGCCAGCAGCCCCCGGAGCGGGGAGGTAGGGGCAGATACGCAGTATTTT	CASSPRSGEVGADTQYF
TRBV4-1	TRBJ1-1	many	TRBD1	TGCGCCAGCAGCCCTGGACAGGGTAAAAGATTAGGGACTGAAGCTTTCTTT	CASSPGQGKRLGTEAFF
TRBV29-1	TRBJ1-2	many	-	TGCAGCGTTGAATTAACTAACTATGGCTACACCTTC	CSVELTNYGYTF
TRBV30	TRBJ2-1	-	-	TGTGCCTGGAGTGCCCAAAACCCGAGGAGGGACAGTTACAATGAGCAGTTCTTC	CAWSAQNPRRDSYNEQFF
TRBV25-1	TRBJ1-2	few	TRBD1	TGTGCCAGCAGTGAATGGGGGACAGGGGCCTATGGCTACACCTTC	CASSEWGTGAYGYTF
TRBV28	TRBJ2-3	-	TRBD2	TGTGCCAGCACAGATTACCTAGCGGGAGTGACAGATACGCAGTATTTT	CASTDYLAGVTDTQYF
TRBV5-4	TRBJ1-4	many	-	TGTGCCAGCAGCTTCTCAGGGGTTAATGAAAAACTGTTTTTT	CASSFSGVNEKLFF
TRBV19	TRBJ2-5	many	TRBD1	TGTGCCAGTAGCCGGGACAGGGAGACCCAGTACTTC	CASSRDRETQYF
TRBV10-3	TRBJ1-3	few	-	TGTGCCGTACGCCGATACAGGTACTCTGGAAACACCATATATTTT	CAVRRYRYSGNTIYF
TRBV4-2	TRBJ2-3	many	TRBD2	TGTGCCAGCAGCCAGGATTTAGCGGGGGGGTCTGATACGCAGTATTTT	CASSQDLAGGSDTQYF
TRBV6-5	TRBJ1-5	many	-	TGTGCCAGCAGCCAGACAGGTAGCAATCAGCCCCAGCATTTT	CASSQTGSNQPQHF
TRBV20-1	TRBJ2-7	many	-	TGCAGTGCTAACAGGGAAGTCCAGTACTTC	CSANREVQYF